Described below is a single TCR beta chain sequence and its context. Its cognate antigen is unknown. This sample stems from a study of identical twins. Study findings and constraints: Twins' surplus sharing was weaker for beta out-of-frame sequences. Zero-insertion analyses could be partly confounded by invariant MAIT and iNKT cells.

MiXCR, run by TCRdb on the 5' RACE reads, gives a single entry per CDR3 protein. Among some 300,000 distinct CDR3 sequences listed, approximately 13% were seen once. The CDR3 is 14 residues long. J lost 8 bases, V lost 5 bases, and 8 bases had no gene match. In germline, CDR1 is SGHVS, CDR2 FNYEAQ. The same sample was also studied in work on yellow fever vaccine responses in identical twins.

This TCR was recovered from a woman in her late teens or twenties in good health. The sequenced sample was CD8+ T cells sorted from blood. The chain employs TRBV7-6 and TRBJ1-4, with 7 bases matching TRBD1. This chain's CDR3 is CASSANRGNEKLFF. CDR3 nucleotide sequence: TGTGCCAGCAGCGCCAACAGGGGAAACGAAAAACTGTTTTTT.